This paragraph reports one T cell receptor (beta chain). The antigen is not known. PCR employed 60 Vbeta and 13 Jbeta primers. TCRdb's copy holds only in-frame clones and misses some; the assay was immunoSEQ multiplex PCR. The table shows under 150,000 clones, with approximately 81% occurring only once. Germline lookup yields CDR1 LGHNA and CDR2 YSLEER. This CDR3 has 17 residues. V was clipped by 0 bases and J by 4 bases; unmatched bases: 8. Participants comprised healthy donors of bone marrow. This record belongs to a study of cytomegalovirus exposure and HLA in healthy donors. Study-level information: A prior analysis found about 110 million unique TCR beta sequences from around 180 million T cells. The study's findings and limits: Most TCR sequences were rare, but some public TCRs occurred in many donors. With high specificity and sensitivity, the classifier reportedly diagnosed cytomegalovirus status.

This TCR derives from a man aged 25-45 years in good health and CMV-seropositive. This chain uses TRBV4-3 with TRBJ2-3; 9 bases are a match to TRBD2. The sample comprised PBMCs. Here the CDR3 DNA reads TGCGCCAGCAGCCAAGATGTGGATAGCGGGAGCGCAGATACGCAGTATTTT. This encodes CASSQDVDSGSADTQYF.